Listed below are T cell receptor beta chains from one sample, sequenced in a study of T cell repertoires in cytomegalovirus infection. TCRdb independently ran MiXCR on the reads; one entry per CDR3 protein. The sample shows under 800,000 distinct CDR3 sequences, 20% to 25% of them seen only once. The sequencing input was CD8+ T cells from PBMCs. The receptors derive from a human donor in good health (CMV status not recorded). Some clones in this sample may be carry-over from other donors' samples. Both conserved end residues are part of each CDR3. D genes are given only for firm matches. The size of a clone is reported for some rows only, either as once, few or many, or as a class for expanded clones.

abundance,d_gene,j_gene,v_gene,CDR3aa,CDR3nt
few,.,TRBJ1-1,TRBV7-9,CASSLDGGWTEAFF,TGTGCCAGCAGCTTAGACGGGGGCTGGACTGAAGCTTTCTTT
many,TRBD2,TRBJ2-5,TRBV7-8,CASSLTSGGLAETQYF,TGTGCCAGCAGCTTAACTAGCGGGGGCCTCGCGGAGACCCAGTACTTC
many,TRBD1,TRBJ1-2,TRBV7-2,CASSSFVTGEEDGYTF,TGTGCCAGCAGCTCATTTGTGACAGGGGAGGAGGATGGCTACACCTTC
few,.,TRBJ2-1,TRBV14,CASSQGTLKQFF,TGTGCCAGCAGCCAAGGGACCCTAAAGCAGTTCTTC
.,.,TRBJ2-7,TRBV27,CASSLVRRDYEQYF,TGTGCCAGCAGTTTAGTCCGCAGGGACTACGAGCAGTACTTC
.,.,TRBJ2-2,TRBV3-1,CASSQGRGIGELFF,TGTGCCAGCAGCCAAGGAAGGGGAATCGGGGAGCTGTTTTTT
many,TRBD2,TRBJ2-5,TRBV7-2,CASSRKVGLASQETQYF,TGTGCCAGCAGCCGTAAGGTGGGACTAGCCTCCCAAGAGACCCAGTACTTC
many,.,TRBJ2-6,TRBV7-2,CASSLFTGFPSGANVLTF,TGTGCCAGCAGCTTATTTACAGGGTTCCCGTCTGGGGCCAACGTCCTGACTTTC
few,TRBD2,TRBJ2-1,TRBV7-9,CASSAKLAGGLEEQFF,TGTGCCAGCAGCGCAAAACTAGCGGGGGGGCTGGAGGAGCAGTTCTTC
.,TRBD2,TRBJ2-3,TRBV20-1,CSASPQRGLLDTQYF,TGCAGTGCTAGCCCCCAGCGGGGGCTCCTCGATACGCAGTATTTT
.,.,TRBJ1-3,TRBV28,CASSPSTRNTIYF,TGTGCCAGCAGCCCCTCCACCCGGAACACCATATATTTT
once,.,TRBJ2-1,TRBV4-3,CASSQVASAYNEQFF,TGCGCCAGCAGCCAAGTCGCTAGCGCCTACAATGAGCAGTTCTTC
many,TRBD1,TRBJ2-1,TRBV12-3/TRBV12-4,CASSSPGQEQFF,TGTGCCAGCAGCTCTCCGGGACAGGAGCAGTTCTTC
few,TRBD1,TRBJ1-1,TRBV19,CASSWTGRIEAFF,TGTGCCAGTAGTTGGACAGGGCGTATTGAAGCTTTCTTT
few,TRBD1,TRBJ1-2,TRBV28,CASSPTDRIYYGYTF,TGTGCCAGCAGCCCTACGGACAGGATCTACTATGGCTACACCTTC